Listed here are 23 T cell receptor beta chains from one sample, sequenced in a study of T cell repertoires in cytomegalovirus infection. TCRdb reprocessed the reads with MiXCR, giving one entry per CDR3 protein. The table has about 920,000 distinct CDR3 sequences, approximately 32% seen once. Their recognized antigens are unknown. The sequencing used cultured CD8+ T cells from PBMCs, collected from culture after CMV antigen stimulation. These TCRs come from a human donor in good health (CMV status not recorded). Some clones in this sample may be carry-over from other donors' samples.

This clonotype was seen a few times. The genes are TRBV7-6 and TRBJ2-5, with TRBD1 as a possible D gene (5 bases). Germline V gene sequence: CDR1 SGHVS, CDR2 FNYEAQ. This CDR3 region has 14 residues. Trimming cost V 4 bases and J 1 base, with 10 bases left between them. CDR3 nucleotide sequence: TGTGCCAGCAGCTGGACCCAGGGCCAAGAGACCCAGTACTTC. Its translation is CASSWTQGQETQYF.

CDR3 sequence reads: CASSQDDIEHYYGYTF. For the CDR3, the DNA is TGCGCCAGCAGCCAAGATGACATTGAACACTACTATGGCTACACCTTC. The rearrangement uses TRBV4-3 and TRBJ1-2; no definite D call. This CDR3 is built from 16 residues. Trimming cost V 0 bases and J 3 bases, with 14 bases left between them. Germline CDR1 LGHNA, CDR2 YSLEER.

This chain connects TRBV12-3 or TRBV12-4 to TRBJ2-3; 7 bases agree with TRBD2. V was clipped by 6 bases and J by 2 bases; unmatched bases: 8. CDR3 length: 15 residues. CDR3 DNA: TGTGCCAGCAGGGAGGGACTACCCATCACAGATACGCAGTATTTT. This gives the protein CASREGLPITDTQYF.

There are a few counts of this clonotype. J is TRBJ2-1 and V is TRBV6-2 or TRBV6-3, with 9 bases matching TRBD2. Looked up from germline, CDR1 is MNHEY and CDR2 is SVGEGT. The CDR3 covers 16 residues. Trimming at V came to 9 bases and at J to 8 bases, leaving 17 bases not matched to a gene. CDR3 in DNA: TGTGCCAGTTGGCAGATCGGGACTAGCATCAGGCATGAGCAGTTCTTC. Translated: CASWQIGTSIRHEQFF.

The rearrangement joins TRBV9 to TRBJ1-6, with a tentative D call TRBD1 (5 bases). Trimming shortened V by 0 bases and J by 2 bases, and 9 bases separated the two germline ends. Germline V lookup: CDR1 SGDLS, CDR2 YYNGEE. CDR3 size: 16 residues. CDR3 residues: CASSVDGTTYNSPLHF. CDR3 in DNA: TGTGCCAGCAGCGTAGACGGGACCACCTATAATTCACCCCTCCACTTT. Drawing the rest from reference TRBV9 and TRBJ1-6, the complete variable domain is DSGVTQTPKHLITATGQRVTLRCSPRSGDLSVYWYQQSLDQGLQFLIQYYNGEERAKGNILERFSAQQFPDLHSELNLSSLELGDSALYFCASSVDGTTYNSPLHFGNGTRLTVT.

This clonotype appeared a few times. CDR3 sequence: CASSVEAGYLSGYTF. CDR3 sequence (DNA): TGTGCCAGCAGCGTAGAGGCAGGCTACTTGAGTGGCTACACCTTC. The chain links TRBV9 to TRBJ1-2; D ambiguous. The germline gives CDR1 SGDLS, CDR2 YYNGEE. CDR3 size: 15 residues. Trimming left V 0 bases short and J 7 bases short, with 16 bases between.

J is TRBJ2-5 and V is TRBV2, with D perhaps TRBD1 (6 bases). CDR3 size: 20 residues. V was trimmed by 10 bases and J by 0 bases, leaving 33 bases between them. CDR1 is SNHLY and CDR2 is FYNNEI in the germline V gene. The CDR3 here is CAIGRGTRREPEKNQETQYF. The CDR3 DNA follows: TGTGCCATCGGCCGAGGGACACGCCGAGAACCAGAGAAAAACCAAGAGACCCAGTACTTC. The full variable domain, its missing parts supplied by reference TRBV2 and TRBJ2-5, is EPEVTQTPSHQVTQMGQEVILRCVPISNHLYFYWYRQILGQKVEFLVSFYNNEISEKSEIFDDQFSVERPDGSNFTLKIRSTKLEDSAMYFCAIGRGTRREPEKNQETQYFGPGTRLLVL.

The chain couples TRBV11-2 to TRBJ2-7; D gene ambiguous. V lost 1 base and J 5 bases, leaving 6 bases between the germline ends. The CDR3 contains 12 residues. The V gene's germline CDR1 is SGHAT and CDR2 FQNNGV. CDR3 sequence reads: CASSLAIDEQYV. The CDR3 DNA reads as TGTGCCAGCAGCTTAGCGATAGACGAGCAGTACGTC.

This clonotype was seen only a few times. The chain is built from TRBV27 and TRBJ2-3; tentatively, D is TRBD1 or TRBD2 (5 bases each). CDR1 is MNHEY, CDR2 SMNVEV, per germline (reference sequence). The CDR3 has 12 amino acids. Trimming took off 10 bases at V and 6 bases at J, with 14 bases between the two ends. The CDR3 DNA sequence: TGTGCCACCGGGGCCGCTCGGGATACGCAGTATTTT. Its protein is CATGAARDTQYF.

The DNA of the CDR3 is TGTGCCACCCAAGGTGGGGCCCCCTCCTACAATGAGCAGTTCTTC. This encodes CATQGGAPSYNEQFF. The gene calls are TRBV2 and TRBJ2-1, with a weak D call TRBD1 (5 bases). Trimming took 10 bases from V and 0 from J, leaving 16 bases between them. The V gene's germline CDR1 is SNHLY and CDR2 FYNNEI. The CDR3 sequence is 15 residues long. Based on the CDR3 plus reference TRBV2 and TRBJ2-1, the full variable domain is EPEVTQTPSHQVTQMGQEVILRCVPISNHLYFYWYRQILGQKVEFLVSFYNNEISEKSEIFDDQFSVERPDGSNFTLKIRSTKLEDSAMYFCATQGGAPSYNEQFFGPGTRLTVL.

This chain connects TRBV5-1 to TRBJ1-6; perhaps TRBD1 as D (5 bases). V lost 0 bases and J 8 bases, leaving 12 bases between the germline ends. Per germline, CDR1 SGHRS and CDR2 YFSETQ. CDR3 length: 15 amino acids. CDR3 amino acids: CASSLAKGTDSPLHF. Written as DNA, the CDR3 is TGCGCCAGCAGCTTGGCCAAGGGGACCGATTCACCCCTCCACTTT.

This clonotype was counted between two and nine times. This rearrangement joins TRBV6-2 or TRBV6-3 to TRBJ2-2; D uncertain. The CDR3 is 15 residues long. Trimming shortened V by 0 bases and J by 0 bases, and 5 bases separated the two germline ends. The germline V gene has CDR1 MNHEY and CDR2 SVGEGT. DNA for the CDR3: TGTGCCAGCAGTTACTCGGACCCGAACACCGGGGAGCTGTTTTTT. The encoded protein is CASSYSDPNTGELFF.

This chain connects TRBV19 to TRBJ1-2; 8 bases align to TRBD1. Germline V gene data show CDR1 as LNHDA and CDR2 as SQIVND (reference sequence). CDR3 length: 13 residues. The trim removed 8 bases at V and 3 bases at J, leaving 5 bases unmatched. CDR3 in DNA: TGTGCCAGTTCCCCGGGACAGGACTATGGCTACACCTTC. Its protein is CASSPGQDYGYTF.

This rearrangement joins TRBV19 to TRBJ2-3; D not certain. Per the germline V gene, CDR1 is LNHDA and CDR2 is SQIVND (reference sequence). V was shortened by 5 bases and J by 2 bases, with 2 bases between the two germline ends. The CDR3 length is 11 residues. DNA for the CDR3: TGTGCCAGTAGTGACACAGATACGCAGTATTTT. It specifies CASSDTDTQYF.

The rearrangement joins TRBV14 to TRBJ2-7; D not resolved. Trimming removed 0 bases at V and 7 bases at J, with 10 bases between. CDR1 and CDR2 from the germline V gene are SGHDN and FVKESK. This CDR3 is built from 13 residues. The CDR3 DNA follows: TGTGCCAGCAGCCAAGATCTGAGACTTGAGCAGTACTTC. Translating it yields CASSQDLRLEQYF.

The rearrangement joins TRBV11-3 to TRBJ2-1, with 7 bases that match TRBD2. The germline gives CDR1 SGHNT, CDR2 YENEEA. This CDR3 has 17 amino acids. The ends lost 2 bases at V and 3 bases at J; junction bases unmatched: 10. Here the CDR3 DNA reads TGTGCCAGCAGCTTAATTCGCGGGGGAGTGGGCTACAATGAGCAGTTCTTC. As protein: CASSLIRGGVGYNEQFF.

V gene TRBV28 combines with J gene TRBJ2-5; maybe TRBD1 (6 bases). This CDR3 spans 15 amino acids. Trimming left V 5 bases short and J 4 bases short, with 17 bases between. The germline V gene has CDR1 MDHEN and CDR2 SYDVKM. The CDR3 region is CASSPRQGLGETQYF. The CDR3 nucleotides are TGTGCCAGCAGTCCTCGGCAGGGGTTAGGAGAGACCCAGTACTTC.

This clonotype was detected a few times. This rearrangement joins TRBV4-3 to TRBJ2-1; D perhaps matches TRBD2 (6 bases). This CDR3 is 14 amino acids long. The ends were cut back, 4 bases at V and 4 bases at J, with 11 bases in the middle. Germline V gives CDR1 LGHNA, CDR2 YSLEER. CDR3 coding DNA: TGCGCCAGCAGCCTTCGGGAGAGGTACAATGAGCAGTTCTTC. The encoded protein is CASSLRERYNEQFF.

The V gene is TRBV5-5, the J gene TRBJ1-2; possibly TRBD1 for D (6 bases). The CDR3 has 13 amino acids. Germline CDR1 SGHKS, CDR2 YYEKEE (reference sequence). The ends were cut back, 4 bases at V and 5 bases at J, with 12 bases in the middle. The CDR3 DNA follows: TGTGCCAGCAGCAAGGGACAATCTTATGGCTACACCTTC. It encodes CASSKGQSYGYTF.

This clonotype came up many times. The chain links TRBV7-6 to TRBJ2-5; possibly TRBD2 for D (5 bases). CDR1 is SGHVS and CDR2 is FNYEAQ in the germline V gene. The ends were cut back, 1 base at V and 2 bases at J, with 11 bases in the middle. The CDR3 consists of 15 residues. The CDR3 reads CASSLVPGIQETQYF. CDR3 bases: TGTGCCAGCAGCTTAGTACCGGGGATACAAGAGACCCAGTACTTC.

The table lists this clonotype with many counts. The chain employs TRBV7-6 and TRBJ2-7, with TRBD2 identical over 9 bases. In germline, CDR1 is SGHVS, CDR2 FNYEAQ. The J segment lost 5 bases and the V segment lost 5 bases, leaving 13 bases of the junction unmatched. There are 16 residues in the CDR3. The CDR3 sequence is CASSDSGGYSHDEQYF. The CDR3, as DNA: TGTGCCAGCAGCGATAGCGGGGGCTATTCTCACGACGAGCAGTACTTC.

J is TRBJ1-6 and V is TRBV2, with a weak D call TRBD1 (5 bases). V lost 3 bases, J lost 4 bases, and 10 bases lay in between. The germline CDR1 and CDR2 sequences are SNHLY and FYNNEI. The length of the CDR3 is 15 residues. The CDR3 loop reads CASSEDTEYNSPLHF. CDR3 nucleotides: TGTGCCAGCAGTGAGGACACGGAATATAATTCACCCCTCCACTTT.

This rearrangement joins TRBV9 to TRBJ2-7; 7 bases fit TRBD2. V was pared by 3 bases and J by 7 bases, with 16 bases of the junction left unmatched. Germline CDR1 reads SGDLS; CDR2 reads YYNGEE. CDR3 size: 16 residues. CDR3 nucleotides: TGTGCCAGCAGCGCGTCTGGGGGAGGGGAATGGGGAGAGCAGTACTTC. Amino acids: CASSASGGGEWGEQYF.